The 29 T cell receptor beta chains reported below all come from one sample, sequenced in a study of blood T cell repertoires in COVID-19. Profiled with immunoSEQ multiplex PCR; TCRdb holds only in-frame clones, not every one. The data show some 150,000 clones, with around four fifths seen just once and 6.2% held by the top ten. Sequencing was done on a sample of PBMCs or T cells enriched from blood (not recorded which). These TCRs come from a woman aged 40 to 50 who had recovered from COVID-19.

J is TRBJ1-5 and V is TRBV30, with 7 bases fitting TRBD1. This CDR3 has 16 residues. Trimming cost V 4 bases and J 4 bases; bases outside gene matches: 13. CDR1 and CDR2 (germline): GTSNPN, SVGIG (reference sequence). CDR3: CAWTYRGPLFNQPQHF. The CDR3 bases are TGTGCCTGGACATACAGGGGCCCGCTTTTTAATCAGCCCCAGCATTTT.

This sequence joins TRBV7-9 and TRBJ2-2, with D possibly matching TRBD1 (5 bases). V was clipped by 2 bases and J by 4 bases, with 8 bases between them. CDR3 size: 14 residues. Looked up from germline, CDR1 is SEHNR and CDR2 is FQNEAQ (reference sequence). The CDR3 here is CASSLQGLTGELFF. The DNA of the CDR3 is TGTGCCAGCAGCTTACAGGGCCTCACCGGGGAGCTGTTTTTT.

This clone occurred once. The rearrangement joins TRBV11-3 to TRBJ2-1; 7 positions agree with TRBD1. Germline V CDR1 and CDR2: SGHNT, YENEEA. V trimming: 2 bases; J trimming: 5 bases; junction bases outside the gene matches: 6. CDR3 length: 15 amino acids. CDR3 sequence reads: CASSLRTGAHNEQFF. The DNA of the CDR3 is TGTGCCAGCAGCTTAAGAACAGGGGCACACAATGAGCAGTTCTTC.

This clone was seen repeatedly, ten times or more. The gene calls are TRBV3-1 (or the pseudogene TRBV3-2) and TRBJ1-4, with 9 bases aligning to TRBD1. The CDR3 is 15 amino acids. V shed 4 bases, J shed 7 bases, and the junction held 7 bases outside the gene matches. Germline lookup yields CDR1 LGHDT and CDR2 YNNKEL (reference sequence). The CDR3 DNA is TGTGCCAGCAGCCTACTCGACAGGGGGGGTGAAAAACTGTTTTTT. Its protein product is CASSLLDRGGEKLFF.

V and J are TRBV19 and TRBJ2-3; 7 bases map to TRBD1. Germline V lookup: CDR1 LNHDA, CDR2 SQIVND (reference sequence). This CDR3 is 16 amino acids long. Trimming removed 5 bases from V and 2 bases from J; junction bases left unmatched: 10. CDR3 sequence: CASSPFPGQNTDTQYF. As DNA, the CDR3 is TGTGCCAGTAGTCCCTTCCCGGGACAGAACACAGATACGCAGTATTTT.

The rearrangement joins TRBV19 to TRBJ2-5; the match to TRBD1 covers 7 bases. Looked up from germline, CDR1 is LNHDA and CDR2 is SQIVND (reference sequence). There are 15 residues in the CDR3. V was pared by 7 bases and J by 2 bases, with 10 bases of the junction left unmatched. Here the CDR3 reads CASKIQGKGQETQYF. The CDR3 bases are TGTGCCAGTAAGATACAGGGGAAGGGACAAGAGACCCAGTACTTC. The full variable domain, in which reference TRBV19 and TRBJ2-5 provide the parts outside the CDR3, is DGGITQSPKYLFRKEGQNVTLSCEQNLNHDAMYWYRQDPGQGLRLIYYSQIVNDFQKGDIAEGYSVSREKKESFPLTVTSAQKNPTAFYLCASKIQGKGQETQYFGPGTRLLVL.

The gene calls are TRBV5-1 and TRBJ2-7; D is possibly TRBD1 (9 bases). Germline loops: CDR1 SGHRS, CDR2 YFSETQ. Between the trimmed V and J ends, which lost 1 base and 2 bases, there was a span of 28 bases. This CDR3 is built from 20 residues. CDR3 residues: CASSLRQGEGRLASTYEQYF. CDR3 in DNA: TGCGCCAGCAGCTTGCGACAGGGGGAGGGTCGACTAGCGTCAACCTACGAGCAGTACTTC.

This chain links TRBV4-1 with TRBJ2-7; 12 nucleotides agree with TRBD2. The CDR3 covers 15 residues. Germline V CDR1 and CDR2: MGHRA, YSYEKL. Unmatched junction bases numbered 6, after V lost 4 bases and J lost 5 bases. The DNA of the CDR3 is TGCGCCAGCAGCCCAAGGACTAGCGGGGTGAACGAGCAGTACTTC. Protein product: CASSPRTSGVNEQYF.

The J gene is TRBJ1-1, the V gene TRBV3-1 (or the pseudogene TRBV3-2); TRBD1 is a possible D gene (5 bases). The CDR3 is made up of 15 amino acids. The germline V gene has CDR1 LGHDT and CDR2 YNNKEL (reference sequence). Trimming removed 0 bases from V and 0 bases from J, with 8 bases in between. Here the CDR3 DNA reads TGTGCCAGCAGCCAAGACAGGGAGGTGAACACTGAAGCTTTCTTT. This sequence encodes CASSQDREVNTEAFF.

This clone has a handful of counts. The rearrangement links TRBV12-3 or TRBV12-4 to TRBJ1-1; D ambiguous. The CDR3 sequence is 13 residues long. Trimming stripped 5 bases from V and 4 bases from J, with 11 bases between. The CDR3 bases are TGTGCCAGCAGTCCACTGCGGGCCACTGAAGCTTTCTTT. Its protein product is CASSPLRATEAFF.

This clone has more than one count but fewer than ten. The chain combines TRBV6-5 with TRBJ1-2; perhaps TRBD1 as D (5 bases). The germline V and J ends were trimmed by 8 bases and 1 base, with 14 bases remaining between them. Germline CDR1 and CDR2: MNHEY and SVGAGI. There are 14 residues in the CDR3. CDR3 sequence (DNA): TGTGCCAGCCGGGGGACGTGGGTTAACTATGGCTACACCTTC. Translated, it gives CASRGTWVNYGYTF.

This clone was found a few times. V gene TRBV21-1 combines with J gene TRBJ2-6; the listed D gene, TRBD1, was not tested against the DNA. TRBV21-1 is flagged as a pseudogene. This CDR3 has 17 residues. Here the CDR3 DNA reads TGTGCCAGCACCTTAGGGACAGGGGGCACTGGGGCCAACGTCCTGACTTTC. Translating it yields CASTLGTGGTGANVLTF.

The V call is TRBV10-3, the J call TRBJ2-1, with TRBD2 matching over 10 bases. Germline V gene lookup returns CDR1 ENHRY and CDR2 SYGVKD. The trim removed 5 bases at V and 3 bases at J, leaving 4 bases unmatched. CDR3 length: 15 amino acids. DNA of the CDR3: TGTGCCATCAGTCAGCGGGAGGGGAACTACAATGAGCAGTTCTTC. Translated: CAISQREGNYNEQFF.

The chain couples TRBV15 to TRBJ2-2; no clear D gene. The CDR3 totals 14 residues. Looked up from germline, CDR1 is LNHNV and CDR2 is YYDKDF (reference sequence). Trimming pared 3 bases from V and 3 bases from J, leaving 8 bases between. The CDR3 sequence is CATSSADYTGELFF. CDR3 nucleotide sequence: TGTGCCACCAGCAGTGCGGATTACACCGGGGAGCTGTTTTTT.

The V and J genes are TRBV30 and TRBJ1-2; D is undetermined. V was clipped by 2 bases and J by 1 base, with 11 bases between them. The CDR3 runs 14 residues. Per the germline V gene, CDR1 is GTSNPN and CDR2 is SVGIG (reference sequence). The CDR3 loop is CAWSSHPFNYGYTF. DNA of the CDR3: TGTGCCTGGAGTTCACACCCCTTTAACTATGGCTACACCTTC.

The chain couples TRBV5-4 to TRBJ2-7, with TRBD1 as a possible D gene (6 bases). The germline V and J ends were trimmed by 3 bases and 2 bases, with 9 bases remaining between them. The germline CDR1 and CDR2 sequences are SGHNT and YYREEE (reference sequence). The CDR3 spans 13 residues. The CDR3 DNA sequence: TGTGCCAGCAGCTCCGGGACAACCTACGAGCAGTACTTC. This encodes CASSSGTTYEQYF.

The chain couples TRBV5-1 to TRBJ2-3; D gene ambiguous. The CDR3 consists of 15 residues. V lost 0 bases to trimming and J lost 0 bases, with 8 bases between them. Per the germline V gene, CDR1 is SGHRS and CDR2 is YFSETQ. Here the CDR3 reads CASSLDSPSTDTQYF. The DNA for the CDR3 is TGCGCCAGCAGCTTGGATAGCCCAAGCACAGATACGCAGTATTTT. Drawing the rest from reference TRBV5-1 and TRBJ2-3, the complete variable domain is KAGVTQTPRYLIKTRGQQVTLSCSPISGHRSVSWYQQTPGQGLQFLFEYFSETQRNKGNFPGRFSGRQFSNSRSEMNVSTLELGDSALYLCASSLDSPSTDTQYFGPGTRLTVL.

The chain has TRBV7-2 and TRBJ1-1; the match to TRBD1 covers 8 bases. Per the germline V gene, CDR1 is SGHTA and CDR2 is FQGNSA. This CDR3 contains 13 residues. The ends lost 5 bases at V and 5 bases at J; junction bases unmatched: 4. This CDR3 reads CASSVTGGTEAFF. In DNA, the CDR3 is TGTGCCAGCAGCGTCACAGGGGGGACTGAAGCTTTCTTT.

The gene calls are TRBV28 and TRBJ2-3; TRBD1 agrees at 8 bases. The CDR3 has 15 residues. V shed 4 bases, J shed 2 bases, and the junction held 5 bases outside the gene matches. Germline-derived CDR1 and CDR2 are MDHEN and SYDVKM. CDR3 protein: CASSSGQAYTDTQYF. The CDR3 DNA reads TGTGCCAGCAGTTCGGGACAGGCCTACACAGATACGCAGTATTTT.

The chain links TRBV19 to TRBJ1-5, with 7 bases fitting TRBD1. Per the germline V gene, CDR1 is LNHDA and CDR2 is SQIVND (reference sequence). The CDR3 runs 15 residues. The trim removed 4 bases at V and 2 bases at J, leaving 5 bases unmatched. In nucleotides, the CDR3 is TGTGCCAGTAGTAGCGGACAGGACCGCAATCAGCCCCAGCATTTT. The encoded protein is CASSSGQDRNQPQHF.

This chain uses TRBV5-1 with TRBJ1-1; D is undetermined. The germline V and J ends were trimmed by 2 bases and 2 bases, with 13 bases remaining between them. Germline V gene data show CDR1 as SGHRS and CDR2 as YFSETQ. This CDR3 is 15 amino acids long. The CDR3 DNA is TGCGCCAGCAGCTTCGGAGGGATAAAAAACACTGAAGCTTTCTTT. The encoded protein is CASSFGGIKNTEAFF. The full variable domain, in which reference TRBV5-1 and TRBJ1-1 provide the parts outside the CDR3, is KAGVTQTPRYLIKTRGQQVTLSCSPISGHRSVSWYQQTPGQGLQFLFEYFSETQRNKGNFPGRFSGRQFSNSRSEMNVSTLELGDSALYLCASSFGGIKNTEAFFGQGTRLTVV.

This clone has just one count. The chain uses TRBV9 and TRBJ1-3, with D unresolved. Germline CDR1 is SGDLS and CDR2 is YYNGEE. V lost 3 bases and J lost 0, with 7 bases in between. The CDR3 extends over 14 amino acids. CDR3 nucleotide sequence: TGTGCCAGCAGCGATCCGAGCTCTGGAAACACCATATATTTT. Translating it yields CASSDPSSGNTIYF.

The V call is TRBV4-2, the J call TRBJ2-7; possible D gene TRBD2, 5 bases. Germline V CDR1 and CDR2: LGHNA, YNFKEQ. Trimming took off 6 bases at V and 4 bases at J, with 13 bases between the two ends. CDR3 size: 13 residues. CDR3 in DNA: TGTGCCAGCAGTGAAGGGAGATTTTACGAGCAGTACTTC. It is translated as CASSEGRFYEQYF.

The chain uses TRBV2 and TRBJ1-5; D ambiguous. The CDR3 has 14 amino acids. Germline lookup yields CDR1 SNHLY and CDR2 FYNNEI. Deletions cut 6 bases from V and 3 bases from J, with 12 bases between. The CDR3, as DNA: TGTGCCAGCAGCACTAGACGGATCAATCAGCCCCAGCATTTT. Amino acids: CASSTRRINQPQHF. The variable domain in full, completed from reference TRBV2 and TRBJ1-5, reads EPEVTQTPSHQVTQMGQEVILRCVPISNHLYFYWYRQILGQKVEFLVSFYNNEISEKSEIFDDQFSVERPDGSNFTLKIRSTKLEDSAMYFCASSTRRINQPQHFGDGTRLSIL.

A single count supports this clone. V and J are TRBV5-1 and TRBJ1-2, with a weak D call TRBD1 (6 bases). The germline V gene has CDR1 SGHRS and CDR2 YFSETQ. Deletions cut 0 bases from V and 4 bases from J, with 16 bases between. This CDR3 contains 16 residues. CDR3 in amino acids: CASSLATGTFVYGYTF. Here the CDR3 DNA reads TGCGCCAGCAGCTTGGCTACAGGGACGTTTGTCTATGGCTACACCTTC.

The chain has TRBV27 and TRBJ2-5; 7 bases match TRBD1. J gave up 1 base and V 0 bases, and 2 bases lay outside the gene matches. The CDR3 sequence is 15 residues long. Germline CDR1 MNHEY, CDR2 SMNVEV (reference sequence). CDR3 sequence (DNA): TGTGCCAGCAGTTTATCGACAGGGTCCCAAGAGACCCAGTACTTC. This translates into CASSLSTGSQETQYF.

The genes are TRBV21-1 and TRBJ2-7; the table assigns TRBD2, which was not confirmed against the DNA. TRBV21-1 represents a pseudogene. CDR3 length equals 14 residues. CDR3 coding DNA: TGTGCCAGCAGGACTAGTCCTGCCGCCTACGAGCAGTACTTC. Its protein product is CASRTSPAAYEQYF.

The V call is TRBV18, the J call TRBJ2-1; 9 bases align to TRBD2. The CDR3 has 15 residues. With 3 bases clipped from V and 9 bases from J, the junction kept 9 bases outside the gene matches. Germline V gene lookup returns CDR1 KGHSH and CDR2 LQKENI. The CDR3 loop is CASSPNLAGVGEQFF. CDR3 nucleotides: TGTGCCAGCTCACCTAACTTAGCGGGGGTCGGTGAGCAGTTCTTC. The entire variable domain, with the rest obtained from reference TRBV18 and TRBJ2-1, is as follows: NAGVMQNPRHLVRRRGQEARLRCSPMKGHSHVYWYRQLPEEGLKFMVYLQKENIIDESGMPKERFSAEFPKEGPSILRIQQVVRGDSAAYFCASSPNLAGVGEQFFGPGTRLTVL.

The chain joins TRBV4-1 to TRBJ1-5; 9 positions match TRBD1. The CDR3 extends over 19 amino acids. Germline CDR1 is MGHRA and CDR2 is YSYEKL. Trimming at V came to 3 bases and at J to 2 bases, leaving 14 bases not matched to a gene. This CDR3 reads CASSHLPGQGLSGNQPQHF. The CDR3 DNA sequence: TGCGCCAGCAGCCACCTACCGGGACAGGGATTAAGTGGCAATCAGCCCCAGCATTTT.